These T cell receptor beta chains were read from a single sample in a study of tumor and adjacent non-tumor tissue in lung cancer. Each CDR3 protein is one row after TCRdb ran MiXCR on the multiplex PCR reads. This table holds some 90,000 distinct CDR3 sequences, 61% found once. Sequences were obtained from lung tumor tissue. The source is an older man with non-small cell lung cancer. Both conserved end residues are part of each CDR3. The order of the fields is clone size, D gene, J gene, V gene, CDR3 protein, CDR3 DNA. D genes are given only for firm matches. The size field is filled for only some rows; it gives once, few, many or a size class.

.	.	TRBJ2-2	TRBV6-6	CAIRLDTGELFF	TGTGCTATCAGACTTGACACCGGGGAGCTGTTTTTT
.	.	TRBJ2-3	TRBV5-1	CASSLRVTEDTQYF	TGCGCCAGCAGCTTGAGGGTCACCGAAGATACGCAATATTTT
once	TRBD2	TRBJ2-3	TRBV11-2	CVNSPGLAGPLSTDTQYF	TGTGTCAACAGCCCTGGATTAGCGGGGCCCTTGAGCACAGATACGCAGTATTTT
few	.	TRBJ2-4	TRBV28	CASRPHGAGAKNIQYF	TGTGCCAGCAGACCTCATGGGGCCGGGGCCAAAAACATTCAGTACTTC
.	TRBD2	TRBJ2-3	TRBV7-9	CSSSLYSGRSTDTQYF	TGTTCCAGCAGCCTCTATAGCGGGAGGAGCACAGATACGCAGTATTTC
many	TRBD1	TRBJ1-4	TRBV5-4	CATKQGAANEKLFF	TGTGCCACGAAACAGGGGGCGGCTAATGAAAAACTGTTTTTT
.	.	TRBJ2-7	TRBV29-1	CSLEPPNGREEYF	TGCAGCCTTGAACCCCCGAACGGGAGAGAGGAGTACTTC
once	TRBD1	TRBJ2-2	TRBV20-1	CSARVSGGSTGEPFF	TGCAGTGCTAGAGTCTCAGGGGGCTCTACCGGGGAGCCGTTTTTT
.	.	TRBJ2-7	TRBV5-1	CASSLIAASTSYERYF	TGCGCCAGCAGCTTGATTGCGGCGTCTACCTCCTACGAGCGGTACTTC
.	TRBD1	TRBJ1-4	TRBV7-2	CASSLGTVNEKLFF	TGTGCCAGCAGCCTGGGGACAGTTAATGAAAAACTGTTTTTT
.	.	TRBJ2-1	TRBV11-2	CASKSGRHNEEFF	TGTGCCAGTAAGAGTGGCCGGCACAATGAGGAGTTCTTC
.	.	TRBJ2-5	TRBV4-1	CASSQAVSKGETQYF	TGCGCCAGCAGCCAAGCGGTCAGCAAGGGCGAGACCCAATACTTC
medium-sized	TRBD1	TRBJ2-5	TRBV11-2	CASSLGDRDQETQYF	TGTGCCAGCAGCTTAGGGGACAGGGACCAAGAGACCCAGTACTTC
.	.	TRBJ1-4	TRBV29-1	CSRTGGEGPSTNEKLFF	TGCAGCCGGACTGGCGGAGAAGGGCCCTCAACTAATGAAAAACTGTTCTTT
few	TRBD1	TRBJ2-5	TRBV6-5	CASSYSWQGETQHF	TGTGCCAGCAGTTACTCTTGGCAGGGGGAGACCCAGCACTTC
few	.	TRBJ2-7	TRBV30	CAWQGTRPYEQYF	TGTGCCTGGCAAGGAACGAGACCCTACGAGCAGTACTTC
.	.	TRBJ2-2	TRBV11-3	CASCQHGNTGELFF	TGCGCCAGCTGCCAACATGGGAACACCGGGGAGCTGTTTTTT
many	TRBD2	TRBJ2-7	TRBV7-9	CASSMRTSGGFEQYF	TGTGCCAGCAGCATGCGGACTAGCGGGGGATTCGAGCAGTACTTC
.	TRBD2	TRBJ2-1	TRBV6-6	CASSYSSGGGMCGEQFF	TGTGCCAGCAGTTACTCGAGCGGGGGAGGAATGTGCGGTGAGCAGTTCTTC
once	TRBD1	TRBJ1-1	TRBV10-3	CAFREDRGFTEAFF	TGTGCCTTCAGGGAGGACAGGGGGTTTACTGAAGCTTTCTTC
.	.	TRBJ2-2	TRBV6-4	CASSAHESGELFF	TGTGCCAGCAGTGCCCACGAATCCGGGGAGCTGTTTTTT
.	TRBD1	TRBJ1-2	TRBV5-4	CASNLHRGYGYAF	TGTGCCAGCAACCTGCACAGGGGGTATGGCTACGCCTTC
few	TRBD1	TRBJ2-2	TRBV7-9	CASSLAQGFTGELFF	TGTGCCAGCAGCTTAGCACAGGGGTTCACCGGGGAGCTGTTTTTT
.	TRBD1	TRBJ2-4	TRBV20-1	CSARDQGVGSTYRSQKNIQYF	TGCAGTGCTAGAGACCAGGGGGTGGGATCAACTTATCGAAGCCAAAAAAACATTCAGTACTTC
.	.	TRBJ2-4	TRBV18	CASSPGRGDIQYF	TGTGCCAGCTCACCTGGGAGAGGGGACATTCAGTACTTC
few	TRBD2	TRBJ2-7	TRBV7-9	CASSLTAAGGSYEQYF	TGTGCCAGCAGCTTAACGGCGGCGGGAGGCTCCTACGAGCAGTACTTC
.	TRBD1	TRBJ2-7	TRBV11-2	CASNPIAGTGTYEQYF	TGTGCAAGCAACCCGATTGCCGGGACAGGTACCTACGAGCAGTACTTC
.	TRBD1	TRBJ2-7	TRBV4-1	CASNQAQGVLYEHYF	TGCGCCAGCAACCAAGCACAGGGGGTTCTTTACGAGCACTACTTC
.	.	TRBJ1-1	TRBV29-1	CSATLGSTNTEAFF	TGTAGCGCCACCCTCGGGTCGACGAACACTGAAGCTTTCTTT
.	.	TRBJ2-7	TRBV30	CAWRRVTSSYEQYF	TGTGCCTGGAGAAGGGTGACTTCATCCTACGAGCAGTACTTC
.	TRBD2	TRBJ2-7	TRBV11-2	CASSPGGTSGSSYEQYF	TGTGCCAGTAGCCCGGGAGGGACTAGCGGGAGCTCCTATGAGCAGTACTTC
once	.	TRBJ1-2	TRBV6-1	CASIPDSNYGCTF	TGTGCCAGCATTCCCGACAGTAACTATGGCTGCACCTTC
many	.	TRBJ2-5	TRBV5-4	CASSLEPETQYF	TGTGCCAGCAGCTTGGAACCAGAGACCCAGTACTTC